This T cell receptor beta chain was recorded in a study of T cells after yellow fever vaccination. For the study at large: Fractions of limited cellularity were prepared by means of SMART-Seq v4 Ultra Low Input. Study results and caveats: Post-booster samples contained most primary-vaccination clones (just under 98% CD4, about 90% CD8).

The CDR3 spans 14 residues. Germline V lookup: CDR1 SGHTA, CDR2 FQGNSA. Unmatched junction bases numbered 5, after V lost 5 bases and J lost 4 bases. This clonotype was counted at least ten times. As yet, its antigen is unknown. TCR cDNA was made by 5'RACE template switching, adding a universal primer site and UMIs. Using its own MiXCR run on the 5' RACE reads, TCRdb lists one record per CDR3 protein. The sample has 140,000 to 150,000 distinct CDR3 sequences; approximately 6.6% are singletons. The sequenced sample was CD4+ T cells sorted from PBMCs, obtained 10 days after the yellow fever booster vaccination. The J gene is TRBJ1-2, the V gene TRBV7-2; 9 positions agree with TRBD1. The TCR was taken from a man aged 25 to 40 who received the YFV17D yellow fever vaccine. The CDR3 DNA follows: TGTGCCAGCAGCCAAACAGGGGGCGCCTATGGCTACACCTTC. It specifies CASSQTGGAYGYTF.